Here is one T cell receptor (beta chain) with its context. Germline V gives CDR1 SGHTA, CDR2 FQGNSA. J lost 4 bases, V lost 5 bases, and 3 bases had no gene match. This CDR3 is 15 amino acids long. This sample stems from a study of blood T cell repertoires in COVID-19. Study-wide background: Specimens from acute and convalescent COVID-19 originated in the United States, Italy and Spain.

Here immunoSEQ multiplex PCR was the method, and the copy in TCRdb shows in-frame clones only, minus some. The sample shows about 160,000 clones, about 83% of them seen only once. The chain carries TRBV7-2 and TRBJ2-3, with 13 positions matching TRBD2. Material: peripheral blood. The sequence was collected from a woman older than 75 with acute or convalescent COVID-19. CDR3 residues: CASSTGLAGADTQYF. CDR3 nucleotide sequence: TGTGCCAGCAGCACAGGACTAGCGGGGGCAGATACGCAGTATTTT.